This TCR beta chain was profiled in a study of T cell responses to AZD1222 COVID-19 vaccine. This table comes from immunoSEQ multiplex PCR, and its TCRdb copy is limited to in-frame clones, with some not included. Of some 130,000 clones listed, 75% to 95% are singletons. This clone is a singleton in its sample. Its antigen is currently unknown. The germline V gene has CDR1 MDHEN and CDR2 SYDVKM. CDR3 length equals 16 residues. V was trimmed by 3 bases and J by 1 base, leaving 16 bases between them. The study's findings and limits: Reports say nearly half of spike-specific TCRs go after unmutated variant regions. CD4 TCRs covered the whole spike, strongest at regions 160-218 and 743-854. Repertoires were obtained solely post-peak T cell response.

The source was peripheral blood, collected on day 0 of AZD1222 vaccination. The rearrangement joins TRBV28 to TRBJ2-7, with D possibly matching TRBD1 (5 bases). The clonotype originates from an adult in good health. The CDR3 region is CASSFVSRAGSYEQYF. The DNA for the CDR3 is TGTGCCAGCAGTTTTGTCTCGCGTGCAGGGTCCTACGAGCAGTACTTC. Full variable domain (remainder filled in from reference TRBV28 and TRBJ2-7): DVKVTQSSRYLVKRTGEKVFLECVQDMDHENMFWYRQDPGLGLRLIYFSYDVKMKEKGDIPEGYSVSREKKERFSLILESASTNQTSMYLCASSFVSRAGSYEQYFGPGTRLTVT.